A single sample is the source of the 4 T cell receptor beta chains below, sequenced in a study of cytomegalovirus exposure and HLA in healthy donors. TCRdb's table, derived via immunoSEQ multiplex PCR, lists solely in-frame clones and lacks some. The sample consists of roughly 150,000 clones, approximately 96% of them appearing once. The sequenced material came from PBMCs. These receptors all come from a woman in her late teens or twenties in good health and CMV-seronegative.

V and J are TRBV25-1 and TRBJ1-2; 9 positions agree with TRBD1. The CDR3 length is 13 residues. Germline V CDR1 and CDR2: MGHDK, SYGVNS. The V gene end was trimmed by 8 bases and the J gene end by 4 bases; junction bases not matched to a gene: 5. CDR3 amino acids: CASGTGGFYGYTF. The CDR3 DNA reads as TGTGCCAGCGGAACAGGGGGCTTCTATGGCTACACCTTC.

V is TRBV7-9 and J is TRBJ2-7, with D perhaps matching TRBD1 (6 bases). There are 15 residues in the CDR3. In germline, CDR1 is SEHNR, CDR2 FQNEAQ (reference sequence). V lost 3 bases and J lost 2, with 14 bases in between. This CDR3 reads CASSLNLGQAYEQYF. In DNA form, the CDR3 reads TGTGCCAGCAGCTTGAATTTGGGACAAGCCTACGAGCAGTACTTC.

The rearrangement links TRBV5-4 to TRBJ2-7; 12 bases line up with TRBD1. The CDR3 consists of 14 residues. Trimming removed 4 bases from V and 5 bases from J; junction bases left unmatched: 4. The germline V gene encodes CDR1 SGHNT and CDR2 YYREEE (reference sequence). CDR3 sequence: CASSRGTGGHEQYF. The DNA for the CDR3 is TGTGCCAGCAGCCGCGGGACAGGGGGCCACGAGCAGTACTTC.

This sequence joins TRBV10-3 and TRBJ1-1, with a weak D call TRBD1 (5 bases). The CDR3 extends over 16 amino acids. Germline assignment: CDR1 ENHRY and CDR2 SYGVKD. V shed 2 bases and J shed 0 bases, with 13 bases lying between them. The CDR3 region has the DNA TGTGCCATCAGTGAGGCGTCAGGAGGGGTGAACACTGAAGCTTTCTTT. Encoded protein: CAISEASGGVNTEAFF.